The 30 T cell receptor beta chains given below trace back to one sample, sequenced in a study of blood T cell repertoires in COVID-19. Using immunoSEQ multiplex PCR, the repertoire was profiled, and TCRdb retains in-frame clones only, with some absent. Among approximately 76,000 clones listed, around 83% were seen once. Sequencing was done on a sample of peripheral blood. The receptors derive from an elderly man with active or convalescent COVID-19.

Of note for this clone: The sample carries other DNA sequences with the same CDR3. This chain links TRBV28 with TRBJ1-2, with 7 bases identical to TRBD1. Trimming at V came to 5 bases and at J to 2 bases, leaving 5 bases not matched to a gene. Germline CDR1 reads MDHEN; CDR2 reads SYDVKM. CDR3 length: 14 amino acids. This chain's CDR3 is CASSLRQGNYGYTF. The CDR3 nucleotides read TGTGCCAGCAGTCTACGACAGGGAAACTATGGCTACACCTTC.

The J gene is TRBJ1-6, the V gene TRBV19; D unresolved. The CDR3 runs 16 residues. V was shortened by 7 bases and J by 2 bases, with 15 bases between the two germline ends. Per germline, CDR1 LNHDA and CDR2 SQIVND (reference sequence). Here the CDR3 reads CASTARAATYNSPLHF. Here the CDR3 DNA reads TGTGCCAGTACTGCGAGGGCAGCCACCTATAATTCACCCCTCCACTTT.

J is TRBJ1-1 and V is TRBV5-1; D possibly corresponds to TRBD1 (6 bases). The CDR3 contains 14 residues. Germline assignment: CDR1 SGHRS and CDR2 YFSETQ. V lost 2 bases and J 7 bases, leaving 15 bases between the germline ends. The CDR3 coding sequence is TGCGCCAGCAGCTTAACAGGGAGGGGCCTTGAAGCTTTCTTT. It codes for CASSLTGRGLEAFF.

The chain combines TRBV5-1 with TRBJ1-2, with unresolved D. With 3 bases removed from V and 0 bases from J, the gap between germline ends came to 12 bases. The germline V gene has CDR1 SGHRS and CDR2 YFSETQ. The CDR3 has 15 residues. The CDR3 DNA follows: TGCGCCAGCAGCTCGTTCGGGAACTCTAACTATGGCTACACCTTC. This translates into CASSSFGNSNYGYTF.

This clone was seen only once. The genes are TRBV6-5 and TRBJ2-7, with D maybe TRBD1 (5 bases). This CDR3 contains 15 residues. Germline CDR1 reads MNHEY; CDR2 reads SVGAGI. V lost 0 bases and J 8 bases, leaving 17 bases between the germline ends. DNA of the CDR3: TGTGCCAGCAGTTACTCGACGGACCAGGGTTTTCAGCAGTACTTC. As protein: CASSYSTDQGFQQYF.

This clone was counted once. V gene TRBV18 combines with J gene TRBJ1-1; 7 nucleotides agree with TRBD1. Germline lookup yields CDR1 KGHSH and CDR2 LQKENI. The CDR3 is made up of 14 amino acids. V was clipped by 1 base and J by 3 bases; unmatched bases: 2. The CDR3 nucleotides are TGTGCCAGCTCACCACAGGGACAGTACACTGAAGCTTTCTTT. Its protein product is CASSPQGQYTEAFF.

The chain couples TRBV27 to TRBJ2-4, with TRBD2 matching 10 bases. The germline V gene encodes CDR1 MNHEY and CDR2 SMNVEV (reference sequence). The V and J ends lost 4 bases and 2 bases, in that order; junction bases with no gene match: 5. The CDR3 has 16 amino acids. The CDR3: CASSSFSGRTKNIQYF. The CDR3 bases are TGTGCCAGCAGTTCGTTTAGCGGGAGGACCAAAAACATTCAGTACTTC.

The V and J genes are TRBV10-3 and TRBJ2-3; 9 nucleotides line up with TRBD1. The CDR3 length is 15 residues. Germline values: CDR1 ENHRY, CDR2 SYGVKD. V dropped 7 bases and J dropped 2; count of bases not matched to a gene: 7. The CDR3 DNA reads as TGTGCCATCACAGGGACAGGGAGTTACACAGATACGCAGTATTTT. Translating it yields CAITGTGSYTDTQYF.

The chain recombines TRBV18 with TRBJ1-2; TRBD1 aligns across 10 bases. The CDR3 spans 17 residues. From germline, CDR1 is KGHSH and CDR2 LQKENI. After removal of 0 bases from V and 4 bases from J, the junction contained 8 bases not matched to a gene. The DNA for the CDR3 is TGTGCCAGCTCACCACCGCCTGGGACAGGGGAAACCTATGGCTACACCTTC. Translating gives CASSPPPGTGETYGYTF.

This chain links TRBV10-3 with TRBJ2-1, with 8 bases matching TRBD2. Germline CDR1 is ENHRY and CDR2 is SYGVKD. This CDR3 is built from 14 residues. With V trimmed by 2 bases and J by 9 bases, 6 bases remained unmatched. The DNA of the CDR3 is TGTGCCATCAGTGAGGCCGATGCGGGAGGTGAGCAGTTCTTC. This sequence encodes CAISEADAGGEQFF.

This rearrangement joins TRBV2 to TRBJ2-1; 8 nucleotides align to TRBD1. V shed 9 bases and J 6 bases; nucleotides not matched to a gene: 13. Per the germline V gene, CDR1 is SNHLY and CDR2 is FYNNEI. This CDR3 has 15 amino acids. DNA for the CDR3: TGTGCCAGTCCAATAAGGACAGGGAAAGGCAATGAGCAGTTCTTC. Its translation is CASPIRTGKGNEQFF.

This clone showed up just a few times. The chain employs TRBV7-2 and TRBJ2-5; the match to TRBD2 covers 7 bases. Trimming removed 1 base from V and 1 base from J; junction bases left unmatched: 0. CDR3 length: 14 amino acids. Germline V CDR1 and CDR2: SGHTA, FQGNSA. CDR3 bases: TGTGCCAGCAGCTTAGGCGGGAGCCAAGAGACCCAGTACTTC. This encodes CASSLGGSQETQYF.

The chain uses TRBV5-1 and TRBJ2-7; D is perhaps TRBD2 (5 bases). This CDR3 has 13 amino acids. V lost 4 bases and J lost 0, with 8 bases in between. Germline-derived CDR1 and CDR2 are SGHRS and YFSETQ. CDR3 amino acids: CASSGRVSYEQYF. The CDR3 DNA reads as TGCGCCAGCAGCGGGCGGGTCTCCTACGAGCAGTACTTC.

The V call is TRBV4-3, the J call TRBJ2-3; 9 nucleotides match TRBD1. CDR1 is LGHNA, CDR2 YSLEER, per germline. The CDR3 is 17 amino acids. With V trimmed by 0 bases and J by 5 bases, 9 bases remained unmatched. The CDR3 DNA reads as TGCGCCAGCAGCCAAGATGGAGGGACAGGGTCCGGAGATACGCAGTATTTT. It codes for CASSQDGGTGSGDTQYF.

V and J are TRBV4-3 and TRBJ2-2; 9 nucleotides align to TRBD2. This CDR3 spans 17 amino acids. J lost 9 bases, V lost 3 bases, and 14 bases had no gene match. Per the germline V gene, CDR1 is LGHNA and CDR2 is YSLEER. CDR3 sequence reads: CASSQMIPVAGARELFF. The CDR3 DNA sequence: TGCGCCAGCAGCCAGATGATCCCCGTAGCGGGAGCAAGGGAGCTGTTTTTT.

V and J are TRBV4-3 and TRBJ2-1, with 9 bases lining up with TRBD2. Germline V gene data show CDR1 as LGHNA and CDR2 as YSLEER. V lost 1 base to trimming and J lost 2 bases; unmatched junction nucleotides: 6. The CDR3 covers 17 residues. As DNA, the CDR3 is TGCGCCAGCAGCCAAGCGACGGCGGGAGGGCCCTACAATGAGCAGTTCTTC. Protein sequence: CASSQATAGGPYNEQFF.

The V call is TRBV7-5, the J call TRBJ2-7; the tabulated D call, TRBD2, remains unverified against the DNA. TRBV7-5 is a known pseudogene. The CDR3 consists of 16 residues. CDR3 loop: CVRSLGFGQKAREQYF. CDR3 nucleotides: TGTGTCAGAAGCTTAGGATTTGGCCAAAAAGCTAGGGAGCAGTACTTC.

The chain recombines TRBV5-4 with TRBJ1-2, with a tentative D call TRBD1 (6 bases). CDR1 SGHNT and CDR2 YYREEE come from the germline V gene (reference sequence). CDR3 length: 15 amino acids. V lost 4 bases and J 4 bases, leaving 17 bases between the germline ends. The CDR3 reads CASSLSKGGFYGYTF. The DNA of the CDR3 is TGTGCCAGCAGCCTATCGAAAGGGGGTTTCTATGGCTACACCTTC.

The chain couples TRBV6-2 or TRBV6-3 to TRBJ2-1; D gene ambiguous. V lost 3 bases, J lost 2 bases, and 11 bases lay in between. The CDR3 extends over 15 amino acids. Germline CDR1 is MNHEY and CDR2 is SVGEGT. In DNA, the CDR3 is TGTGCCAGCAGTTATACCGGAGCCCCCTACAATGAGCAGTTCTTC. Translating it yields CASSYTGAPYNEQFF.

The chain employs TRBV5-4 and TRBJ2-5; 9 nucleotides line up with TRBD1. The CDR3 runs to 13 residues. The trim removed 4 bases at V and 5 bases at J, leaving 3 bases unmatched. Looked up from germline, CDR1 is SGHNT and CDR2 is YYREEE (reference sequence). The CDR3 DNA reads as TGTGCCAGCAGCGTAGACAGGGGGGAGACCCAGTACTTC. It is translated as CASSVDRGETQYF.

The chain couples TRBV7-6 to TRBJ1-3; TRBD1 aligns across 9 bases. The CDR3 runs 16 residues. Germline CDR1 is SGHVS and CDR2 is FNYEAQ. V shed 5 bases and J 2 bases; nucleotides not matched to a gene: 7. CDR3 loop: CASSPGTGRTGNTIYF. Here the CDR3 DNA reads TGTGCCAGCAGCCCAGGGACAGGGAGGACTGGAAACACCATATATTTT.

The chain recombines TRBV6-2 or TRBV6-3 with TRBJ1-2; TRBD1 is a possible D gene (5 bases). The CDR3 consists of 14 residues. Germline-derived CDR1 and CDR2 are MNHEY and SVGEGT. Trimming shortened V by 5 bases and J by 7 bases, and 17 bases separated the two germline ends. The CDR3 sequence is CASSRSGAEAGYTF. The CDR3, as DNA: TGTGCCAGCAGTCGTAGCGGGGCTGAAGCTGGCTACACCTTC.

The chain uses TRBV5-5 and TRBJ2-3, with D maybe TRBD2 (6 bases). The CDR3 runs 14 residues. The V end lost 0 bases, the J end lost 1 base, and 6 bases lay between the germline ends. The germline V gene encodes CDR1 SGHKS and CDR2 YYEKEE (reference sequence). CDR3 bases: TGTGCCAGCAGCTTGGGGGGGGGCACAGATACGCAGTATTTT. As protein: CASSLGGGTDTQYF.

The rearrangement uses TRBV10-3 and TRBJ1-1, with no clear D. Trimming pared 2 bases from V and 8 bases from J, leaving 12 bases between. Germline V gene data show CDR1 as ENHRY and CDR2 as SYGVKD. The CDR3 extends over 13 amino acids. The CDR3 loop reads CAISELRWREAFF. CDR3 nucleotides: TGTGCCATCAGTGAGCTCCGGTGGAGAGAAGCTTTCTTT.

This chain joins TRBV4-1 and TRBJ2-5; 9 nucleotides match TRBD2. The CDR3 consists of 18 residues. J gave up 5 bases and V 4 bases, and 17 bases lay outside the gene matches. Germline-derived CDR1 and CDR2 are MGHRA and YSYEKL. CDR3 protein: CASSPSFGAGGSWETQYF. In DNA form, the CDR3 reads TGCGCCAGCAGCCCCTCGTTTGGAGCGGGAGGCAGTTGGGAGACCCAGTACTTC.

The CDR3 region is CAWSRGVGNYEQYF. In DNA form, the CDR3 reads TGTGCCTGGAGCCGGGGGGTAGGGAACTACGAGCAGTACTTC. The chain combines TRBV30 with TRBJ2-7; 7 positions agree with TRBD2. Germline V gene lookup returns CDR1 GTSNPN and CDR2 SVGIG (reference sequence). With V trimmed by 3 bases and J by 3 bases, 8 bases remained unmatched. The CDR3 is 14 amino acids.

The V gene is TRBV14, the J gene TRBJ1-3, with D tentatively TRBD1 (6 bases). The V gene lost 8 bases and the J gene lost 8 bases, with 19 bases spanning the gap. The CDR3 extends over 14 amino acids. From germline, CDR1 is SGHDN and CDR2 FVKESK. This CDR3 reads CASGPQQGSDTIYF. Written as DNA, the CDR3 is TGTGCCAGCGGACCACAACAGGGATCGGACACCATATATTTT.

The chain carries TRBV27 and TRBJ1-1, with 7 positions matching TRBD1. This CDR3 contains 14 residues. Germline lookup yields CDR1 MNHEY and CDR2 SMNVEV (reference sequence). V gave up 3 bases and J gave up 3 bases; unmatched junction bases: 4. CDR3 nucleotides: TGTGCCAGCAGTTTCGGGACAGCGGACACTGAAGCTTTCTTT. Translated, it gives CASSFGTADTEAFF.

The CDR3 protein is CASSLTYAGGIEQFF. As DNA, the CDR3 is TGCGCCAGCAGCCTAACATACGCGGGAGGGATTGAGCAGTTCTTC. This rearrangement joins TRBV4-1 to TRBJ2-1; TRBD2 agrees at 9 bases. The CDR3 runs 15 residues. The V gene's germline CDR1 is MGHRA and CDR2 YSYEKL. The J segment lost 9 bases and the V segment lost 4 bases, leaving 10 bases of the junction unmatched.

V is TRBV25-1 and J is TRBJ2-2; perhaps TRBD1 as D (5 bases). The CDR3 is 16 residues long. Trimming left V 1 base short and J 5 bases short, with 14 bases between. Germline CDR1 reads MGHDK; CDR2 reads SYGVNS. This CDR3 is CASSESGRGETGELFF. CDR3 nucleotides: TGTGCCAGCAGTGAATCCGGTAGGGGTGAGACCGGGGAGCTGTTTTTT.